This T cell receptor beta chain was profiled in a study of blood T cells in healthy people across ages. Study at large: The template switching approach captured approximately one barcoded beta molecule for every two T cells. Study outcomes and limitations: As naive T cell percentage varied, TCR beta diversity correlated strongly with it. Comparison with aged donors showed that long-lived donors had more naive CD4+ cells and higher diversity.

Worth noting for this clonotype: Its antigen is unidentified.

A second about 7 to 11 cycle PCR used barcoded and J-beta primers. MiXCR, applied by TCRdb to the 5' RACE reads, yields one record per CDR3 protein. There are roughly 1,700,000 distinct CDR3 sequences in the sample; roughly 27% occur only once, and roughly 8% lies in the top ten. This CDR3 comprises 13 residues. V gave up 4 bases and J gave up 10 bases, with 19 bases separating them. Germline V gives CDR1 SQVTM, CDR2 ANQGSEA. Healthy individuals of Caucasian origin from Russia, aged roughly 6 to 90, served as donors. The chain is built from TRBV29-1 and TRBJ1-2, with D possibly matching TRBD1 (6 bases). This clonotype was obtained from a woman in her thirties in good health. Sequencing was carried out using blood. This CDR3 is CSVGGKNRVYYTF. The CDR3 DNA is TGCAGCGTTGGTGGGAAAAACAGGGTATACTACACCTTC.